Sequencing of this T cell receptor beta chain was carried out in a study of T cells expressing NK-cell markers. TCRdb reprocessed the 5' RACE reads, keeping one entry per CDR3 protein, no DNA. Here the sample table reports under 200,000 distinct CDR3 sequences. The CDR3 is 17 residues long. Per the germline V gene, CDR1 is SGHDT and CDR2 is YYEEEE. Sample: blood T cells: a sorted CD56 or NKG2C T cell subset, CD4+ or CD8+ T cells, or bulk PBMC T cells (not recorded which). The chain uses TRBV5-6 and TRBJ2-2. The sequence derives from a woman between 18 and 75 years old in good health. The CDR3 spells CASSLGYLSGNTGELFF.